This T cell receptor (beta chain) derives from a study of monozygotic twins with inflammatory bowel disease. Study results and limitations: Among IBD patients, TCRbeta diversity (inverse Simpson) was lower than in healthy co-twins.

Germline-derived CDR1 and CDR2 are SGHRS and YFSETQ. The CDR3 has 14 residues. UMIs containing a 6-nucleotide sample barcode were added via template switching. Amplification of TCRalpha and TCRbeta cDNA involved two nested PCRs that ran for approximately 16 and 9 cycles. For each CDR3 protein, TCRdb gives one entry from its re-call of the 5' RACE reads, without DNA. This repertoire includes a few hundred thousand distinct CDR3 sequences. Donors each gave less than 3 ml of blood. Remarks on this clonotype: The antigen is undetermined.

Sequencing was performed on blood. The V and J genes are TRBV5-1 and TRBJ2-5; TCRdb returns TRBD2, unconfirmable since there is no DNA. The TCR was taken from a human donor with ulcerative colitis or Crohn's disease, or a healthy co-twin of an affected twin (not recorded which). The CDR3 is CASTTGTFQETQYF.